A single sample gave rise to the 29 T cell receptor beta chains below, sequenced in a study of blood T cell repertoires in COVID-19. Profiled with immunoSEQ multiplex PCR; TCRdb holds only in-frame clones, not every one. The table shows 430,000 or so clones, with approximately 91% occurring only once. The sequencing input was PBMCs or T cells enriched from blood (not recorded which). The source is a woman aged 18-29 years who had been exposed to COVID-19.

CDR3 region: CASSYRFSGNTIYF. In DNA form, the CDR3 reads TGTGCCAGCAGTTACCGGTTCTCTGGAAACACCATATATTTT. The chain uses TRBV28 and TRBJ1-3; no reliable D call. The CDR3 covers 14 residues. The V end was cut by 4 bases, the J end by 0 bases, with 7 bases between. CDR1 MDHEN and CDR2 SYDVKM come from the germline V gene.

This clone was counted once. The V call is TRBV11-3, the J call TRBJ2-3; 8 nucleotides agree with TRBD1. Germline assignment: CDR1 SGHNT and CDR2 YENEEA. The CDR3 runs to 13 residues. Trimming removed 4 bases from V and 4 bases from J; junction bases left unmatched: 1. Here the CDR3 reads CASSSGGADTQYF. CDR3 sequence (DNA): TGTGCCAGCAGCTCAGGGGGCGCAGATACGCAGTATTTT.

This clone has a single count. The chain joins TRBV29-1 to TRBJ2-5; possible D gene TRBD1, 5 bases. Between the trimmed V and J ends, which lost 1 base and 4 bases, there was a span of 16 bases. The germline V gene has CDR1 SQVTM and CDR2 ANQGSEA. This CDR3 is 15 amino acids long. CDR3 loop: CSVEAVQGQGETQYF. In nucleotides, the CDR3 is TGCAGCGTTGAAGCAGTTCAGGGTCAGGGAGAGACCCAGTACTTC.

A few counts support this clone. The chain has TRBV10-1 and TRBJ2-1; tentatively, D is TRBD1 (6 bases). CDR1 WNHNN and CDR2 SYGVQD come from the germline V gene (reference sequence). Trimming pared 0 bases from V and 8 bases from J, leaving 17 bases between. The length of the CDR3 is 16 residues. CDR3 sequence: CASSESKQGRFHEQFF. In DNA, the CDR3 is TGCGCCAGCAGTGAGTCGAAACAGGGTAGATTTCATGAGCAGTTCTTC.

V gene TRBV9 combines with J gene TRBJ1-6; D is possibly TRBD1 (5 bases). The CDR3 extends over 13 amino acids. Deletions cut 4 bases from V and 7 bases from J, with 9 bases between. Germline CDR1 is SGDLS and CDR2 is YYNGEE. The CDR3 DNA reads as TGTGCCAGCAGCCCGACAGAGAATTCACCCCTCCACTTT. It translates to CASSPTENSPLHF.

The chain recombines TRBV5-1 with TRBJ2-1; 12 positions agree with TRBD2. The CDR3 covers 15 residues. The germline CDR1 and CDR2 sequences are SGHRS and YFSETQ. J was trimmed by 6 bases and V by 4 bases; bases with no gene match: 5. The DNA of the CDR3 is TGCGCCAGCAGCCCGCTAGCGGGAGGGGGCAATGAGCAGTTCTTC. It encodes CASSPLAGGGNEQFF. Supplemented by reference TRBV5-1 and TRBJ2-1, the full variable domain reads KAGVTQTPRYLIKTRGQQVTLSCSPISGHRSVSWYQQTPGQGLQFLFEYFSETQRNKGNFPGRFSGRQFSNSRSEMNVSTLELGDSALYLCASSPLAGGGNEQFFGPGTRLTVL.

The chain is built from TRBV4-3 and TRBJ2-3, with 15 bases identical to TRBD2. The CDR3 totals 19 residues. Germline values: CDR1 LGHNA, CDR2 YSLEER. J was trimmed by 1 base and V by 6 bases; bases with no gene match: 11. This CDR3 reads CASRDGTSGGPGGTDTQYF. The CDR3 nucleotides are TGCGCCAGCAGAGACGGGACTAGCGGGGGGCCGGGGGGCACAGATACGCAGTATTTT.

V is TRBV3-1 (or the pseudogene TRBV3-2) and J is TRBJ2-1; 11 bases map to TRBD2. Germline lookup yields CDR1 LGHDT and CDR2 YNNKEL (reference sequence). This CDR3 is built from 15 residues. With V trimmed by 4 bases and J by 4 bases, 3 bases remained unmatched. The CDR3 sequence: CASSPLAGVYNEQFF. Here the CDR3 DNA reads TGTGCCAGCAGCCCACTAGCGGGGGTATACAATGAGCAGTTCTTC.

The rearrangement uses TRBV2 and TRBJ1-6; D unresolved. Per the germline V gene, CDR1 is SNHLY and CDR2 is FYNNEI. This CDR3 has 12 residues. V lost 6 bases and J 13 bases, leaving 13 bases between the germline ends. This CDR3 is CASRGDMSPLHF. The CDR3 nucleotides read TGTGCCAGCAGGGGAGACATGTCGCCCCTCCACTTT.

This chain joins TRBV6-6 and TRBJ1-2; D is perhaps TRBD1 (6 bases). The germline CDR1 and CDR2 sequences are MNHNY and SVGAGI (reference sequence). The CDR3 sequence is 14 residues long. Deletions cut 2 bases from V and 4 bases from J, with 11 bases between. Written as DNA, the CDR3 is TGTGCCAGCAGTTACCAGGGGAGCGCCTATGGCTACACCTTC. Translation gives CASSYQGSAYGYTF.

DNA for the CDR3: TGTGCCAGCAGCGTAGAATTCGCGCGGGGGACCCAGTACTTC. This encodes CASSVEFARGTQYF. The rearrangement links TRBV9 to TRBJ2-5; tentatively, D is TRBD2 (6 bases). Germline V gene data show CDR1 as SGDLS and CDR2 as YYNGEE. The CDR3 totals 14 residues. V was pared by 0 bases and J by 7 bases, with 13 bases between.

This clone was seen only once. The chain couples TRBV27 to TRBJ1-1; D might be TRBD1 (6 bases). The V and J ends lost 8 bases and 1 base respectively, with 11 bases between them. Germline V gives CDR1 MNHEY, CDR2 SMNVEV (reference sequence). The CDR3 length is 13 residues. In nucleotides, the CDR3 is TGTGCCAGCGGACACAGGGAGAACACTGAAGCTTTCTTT. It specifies CASGHRENTEAFF.

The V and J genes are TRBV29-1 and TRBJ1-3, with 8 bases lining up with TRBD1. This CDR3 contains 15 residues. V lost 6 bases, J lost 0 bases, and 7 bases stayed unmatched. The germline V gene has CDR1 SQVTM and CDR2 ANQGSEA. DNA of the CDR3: TGCAGCGTCAAAGGACAGGGTACCTCTGGAAACACCATATATTTT. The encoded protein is CSVKGQGTSGNTIYF.

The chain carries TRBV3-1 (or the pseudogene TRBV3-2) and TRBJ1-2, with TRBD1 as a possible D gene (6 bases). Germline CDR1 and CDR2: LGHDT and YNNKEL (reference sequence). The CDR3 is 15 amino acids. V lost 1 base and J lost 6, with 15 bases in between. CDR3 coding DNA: TGTGCCAGCAGCCAAGGGGGTGCAGGGGCGGATGGCTACACCTTC. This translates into CASSQGGAGADGYTF.

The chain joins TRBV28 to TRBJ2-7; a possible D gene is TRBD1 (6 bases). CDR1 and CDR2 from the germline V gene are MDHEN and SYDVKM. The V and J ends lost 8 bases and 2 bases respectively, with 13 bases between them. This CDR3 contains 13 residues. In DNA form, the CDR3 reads TGTGCCAGCTATTCCGGGACAACCTACGAGCAGTACTTC. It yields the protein CASYSGTTYEQYF.

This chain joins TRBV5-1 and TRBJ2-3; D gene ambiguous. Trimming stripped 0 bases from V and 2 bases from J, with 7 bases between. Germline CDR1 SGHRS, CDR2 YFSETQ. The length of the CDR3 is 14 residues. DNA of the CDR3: TGCGCCAGCAGCTTGGTTGCGGCCACAGATACGCAGTATTTT. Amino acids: CASSLVAATDTQYF. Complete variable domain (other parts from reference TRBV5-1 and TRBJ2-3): KAGVTQTPRYLIKTRGQQVTLSCSPISGHRSVSWYQQTPGQGLQFLFEYFSETQRNKGNFPGRFSGRQFSNSRSEMNVSTLELGDSALYLCASSLVAATDTQYFGPGTRLTVL.

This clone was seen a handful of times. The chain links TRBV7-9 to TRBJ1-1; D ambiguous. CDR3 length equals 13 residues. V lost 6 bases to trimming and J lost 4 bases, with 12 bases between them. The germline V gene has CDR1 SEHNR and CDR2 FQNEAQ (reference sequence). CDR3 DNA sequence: TGTGCCAGCAGTCCAGATATTGGCACTGAAGCTTTCTTT. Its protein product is CASSPDIGTEAFF.

The DNA for the CDR3 is TGTGCCAGCAGCGGACAGTTTCATAACTATGGCTACACCTTC. As protein: CASSGQFHNYGYTF. The rearrangement uses TRBV9 and TRBJ1-2; tentatively, D is TRBD1 (5 bases). This CDR3 is built from 14 residues. The germline V gene encodes CDR1 SGDLS and CDR2 YYNGEE. Trimming stripped 3 bases from V and 1 base from J, with 10 bases between. The full variable domain, completed using reference TRBV9 and TRBJ1-2, is DSGVTQTPKHLITATGQRVTLRCSPRSGDLSVYWYQQSLDQGLQFLIQYYNGEERAKGNILERFSAQQFPDLHSELNLSSLELGDSALYFCASSGQFHNYGYTFGSGTRLTVV.

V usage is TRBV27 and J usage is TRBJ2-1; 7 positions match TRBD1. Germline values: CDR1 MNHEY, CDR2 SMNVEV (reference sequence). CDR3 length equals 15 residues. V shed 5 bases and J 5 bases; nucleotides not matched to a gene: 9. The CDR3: CASSPIGGWNNEQFF. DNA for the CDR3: TGTGCCAGCAGTCCAATAGGGGGCTGGAACAATGAGCAGTTCTTC.

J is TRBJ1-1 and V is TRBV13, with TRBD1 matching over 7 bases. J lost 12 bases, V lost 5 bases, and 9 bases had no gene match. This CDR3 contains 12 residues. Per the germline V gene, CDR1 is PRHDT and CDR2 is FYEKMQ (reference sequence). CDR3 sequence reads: CASSPDRVRSFF. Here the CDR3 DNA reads TGTGCCAGCAGCCCTGACAGGGTTCGGTCTTTCTTT.

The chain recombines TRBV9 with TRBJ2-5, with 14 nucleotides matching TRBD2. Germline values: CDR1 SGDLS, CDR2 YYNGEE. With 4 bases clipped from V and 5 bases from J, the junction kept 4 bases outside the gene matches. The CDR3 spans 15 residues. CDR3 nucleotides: TGTGCCAGCAGCTCCGGGACTAGCGGGAGTGAGACCCAGTACTTC. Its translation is CASSSGTSGSETQYF.

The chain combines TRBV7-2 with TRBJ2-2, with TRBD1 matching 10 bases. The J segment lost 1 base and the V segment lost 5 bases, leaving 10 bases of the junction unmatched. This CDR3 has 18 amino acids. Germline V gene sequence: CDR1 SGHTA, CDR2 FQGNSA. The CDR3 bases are TGTGCCAGCAGCCGCAACGGACAGGGGGGAGGGAACACCGGGGAGCTGTTTTTT. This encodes CASSRNGQGGGNTGELFF. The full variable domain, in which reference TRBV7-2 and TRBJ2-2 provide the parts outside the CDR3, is GAGVSQSPSNKVTEKGKDVELRCDPISGHTALYWYRQSLGQGLEFLIYFQGNSAPDKSGLPSDRFSAERTGGSVSTLTIQRTQQEDSAVYLCASSRNGQGGGNTGELFFGEGSRLTVL.

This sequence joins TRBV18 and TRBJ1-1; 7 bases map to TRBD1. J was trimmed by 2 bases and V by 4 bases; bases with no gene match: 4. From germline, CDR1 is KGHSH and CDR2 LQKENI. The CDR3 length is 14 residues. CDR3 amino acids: CASSQDRRNTEAFF. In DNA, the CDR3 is TGTGCCAGCTCACAGGACAGGAGAAACACTGAAGCTTTCTTT.

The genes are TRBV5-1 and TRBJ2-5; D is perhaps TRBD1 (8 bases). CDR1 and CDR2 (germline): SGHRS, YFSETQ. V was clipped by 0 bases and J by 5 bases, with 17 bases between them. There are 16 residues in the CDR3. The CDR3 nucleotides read TGCGCCAGCAGCTTGGTTGGCGGACAGGGAGGGGAGACCCAGTACTTC. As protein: CASSLVGGQGGETQYF.

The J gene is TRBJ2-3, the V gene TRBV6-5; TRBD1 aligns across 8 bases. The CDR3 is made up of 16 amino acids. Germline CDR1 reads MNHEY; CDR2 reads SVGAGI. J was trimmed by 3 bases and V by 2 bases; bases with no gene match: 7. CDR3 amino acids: CASSYGTGSATDTQYF. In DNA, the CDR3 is TGTGCCAGCAGTTACGGGACAGGTTCCGCAACAGATACGCAGTATTTT.

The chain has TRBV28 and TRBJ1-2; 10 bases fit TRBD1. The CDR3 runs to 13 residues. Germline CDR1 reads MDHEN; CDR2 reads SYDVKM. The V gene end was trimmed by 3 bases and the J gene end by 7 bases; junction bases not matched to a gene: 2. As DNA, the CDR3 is TGTGCCAGCAGTTTGGACAGGGGGGTTGGCTACACCTTC. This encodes CASSLDRGVGYTF.

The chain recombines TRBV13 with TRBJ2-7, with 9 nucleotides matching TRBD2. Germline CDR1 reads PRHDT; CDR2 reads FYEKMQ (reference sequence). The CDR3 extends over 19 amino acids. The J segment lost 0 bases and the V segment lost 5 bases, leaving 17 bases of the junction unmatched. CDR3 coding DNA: TGTGCCAGCAGCCCCCGGGGCGGGAGGGCTTGGTCCCCCTCCTACGAGCAGTACTTC. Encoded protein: CASSPRGGRAWSPSYEQYF.

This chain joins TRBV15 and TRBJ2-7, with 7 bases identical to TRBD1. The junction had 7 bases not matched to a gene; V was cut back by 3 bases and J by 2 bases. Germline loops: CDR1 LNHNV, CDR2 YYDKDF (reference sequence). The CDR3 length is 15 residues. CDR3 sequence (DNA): TGTGCCACCAGCAGCCCCGGGCAGGGGGCCTACGAGCAGTACTTC. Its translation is CATSSPGQGAYEQYF.

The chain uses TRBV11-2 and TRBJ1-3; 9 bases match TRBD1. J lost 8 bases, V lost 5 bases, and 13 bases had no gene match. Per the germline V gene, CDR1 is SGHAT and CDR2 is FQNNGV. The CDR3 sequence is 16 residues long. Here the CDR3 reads CASSPLRGQGRDTIYF. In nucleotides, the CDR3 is TGTGCCAGCAGCCCGCTCCGAGGACAGGGGCGGGACACCATATATTTT.